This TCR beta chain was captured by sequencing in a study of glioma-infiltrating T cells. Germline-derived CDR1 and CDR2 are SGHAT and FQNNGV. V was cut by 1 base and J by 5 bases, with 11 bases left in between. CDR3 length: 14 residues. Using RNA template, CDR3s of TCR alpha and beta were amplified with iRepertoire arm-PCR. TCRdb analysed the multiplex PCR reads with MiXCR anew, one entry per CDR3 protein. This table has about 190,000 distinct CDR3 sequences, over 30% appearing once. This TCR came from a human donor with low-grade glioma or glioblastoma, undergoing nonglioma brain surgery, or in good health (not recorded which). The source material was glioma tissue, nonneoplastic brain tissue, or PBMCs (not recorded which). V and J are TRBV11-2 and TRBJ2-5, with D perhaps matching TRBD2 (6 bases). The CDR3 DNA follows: TGTGCCAGCAGCTTAGGGTCCGGGAGTGAGACCCAGTACTTC. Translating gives CASSLGSGSETQYF.